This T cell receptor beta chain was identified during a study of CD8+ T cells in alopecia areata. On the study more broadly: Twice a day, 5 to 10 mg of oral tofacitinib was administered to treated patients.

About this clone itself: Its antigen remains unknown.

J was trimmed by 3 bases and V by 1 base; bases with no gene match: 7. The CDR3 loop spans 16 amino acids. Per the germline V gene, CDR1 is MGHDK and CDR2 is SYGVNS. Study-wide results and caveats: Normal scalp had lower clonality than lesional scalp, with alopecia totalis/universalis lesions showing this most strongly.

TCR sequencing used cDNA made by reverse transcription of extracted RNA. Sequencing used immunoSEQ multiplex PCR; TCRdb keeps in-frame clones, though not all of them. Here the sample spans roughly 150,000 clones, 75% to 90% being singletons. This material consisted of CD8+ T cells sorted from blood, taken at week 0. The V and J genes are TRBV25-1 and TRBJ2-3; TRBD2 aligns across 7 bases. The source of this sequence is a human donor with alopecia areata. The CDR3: CASSEWEGTVTDTQYF. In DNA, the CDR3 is TGTGCCAGCAGTGAATGGGAGGGTACGGTAACAGATACGCAGTATTTT.